This TCR beta chain derives from a study of blood T cell repertoires in COVID-19. Looked up from germline, CDR1 is SGHVS and CDR2 is FQNEAQ. The V segment lost 5 bases and the J segment 2 bases; nucleotides outside the gene matches: 5. The CDR3 extends over 16 amino acids. Sequencing was performed with immunoSEQ multiplex PCR; in TCRdb, only in-frame clones are kept and a portion is missing. This sample carries some 220,000 clones, about 80% of them seen once, and the ten largest clones take roughly 3%. The clonotype was recovered from a woman in her twenties or thirties who had recovered from COVID-19. The chain has TRBV7-8 and TRBJ2-5; 13 positions agree with TRBD2. Material: peripheral blood. CDR3 nucleotide sequence: TGTGCCAGCAGCCTGAGGACTAGCGGGGGTCAAGAGACCCAGTACTTC. Amino acids: CASSLRTSGGQETQYF.